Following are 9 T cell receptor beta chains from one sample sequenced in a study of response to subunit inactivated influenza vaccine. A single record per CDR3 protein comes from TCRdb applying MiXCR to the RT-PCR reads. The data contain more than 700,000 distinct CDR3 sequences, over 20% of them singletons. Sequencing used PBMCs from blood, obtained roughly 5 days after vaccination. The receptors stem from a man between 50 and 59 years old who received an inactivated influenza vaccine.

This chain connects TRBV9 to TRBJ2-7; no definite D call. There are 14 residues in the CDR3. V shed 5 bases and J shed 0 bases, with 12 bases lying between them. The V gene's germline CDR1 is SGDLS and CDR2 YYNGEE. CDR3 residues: CASSNFPLSYEQYF. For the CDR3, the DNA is TGTGCCAGCAGTAATTTCCCTCTCTCCTACGAGCAGTACTTC.

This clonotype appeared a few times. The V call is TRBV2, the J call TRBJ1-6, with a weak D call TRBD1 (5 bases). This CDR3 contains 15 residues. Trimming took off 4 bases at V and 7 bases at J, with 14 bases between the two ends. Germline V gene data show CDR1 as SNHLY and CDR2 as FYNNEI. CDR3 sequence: CASSVRGRGNSPLHF. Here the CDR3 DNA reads TGTGCCAGCAGTGTGCGGGGGAGGGGAAATTCACCCCTCCACTTT.

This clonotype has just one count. As DNA, the CDR3 is TGTGCCAGCAGTTTAAGGGCTAGCGGAGATCACACAGATACGCAGTATTTT. As protein: CASSLRASGDHTDTQYF. The V gene is TRBV12-3 or TRBV12-4, the J gene TRBJ2-3; 7 bases map to TRBD2. The V gene end was trimmed by 2 bases and the J gene end by 2 bases; junction bases not matched to a gene: 10. The CDR3 contains 17 residues.

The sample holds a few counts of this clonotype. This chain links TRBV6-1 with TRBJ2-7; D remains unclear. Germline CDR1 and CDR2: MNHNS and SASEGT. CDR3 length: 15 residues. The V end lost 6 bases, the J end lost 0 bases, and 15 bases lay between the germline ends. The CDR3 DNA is TGTGCCAGCAGCCCCCCCGGGCATCTCTCCTACGAGCAGTACTTC. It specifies CASSPPGHLSYEQYF.

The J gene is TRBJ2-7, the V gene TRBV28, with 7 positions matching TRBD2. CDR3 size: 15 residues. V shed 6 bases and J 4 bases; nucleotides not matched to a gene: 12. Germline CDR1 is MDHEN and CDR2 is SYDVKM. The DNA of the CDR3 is TGTGCCAGCAGCCCACCGCGGACTAGGGTTTACGAGCAGTACTTC. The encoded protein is CASSPPRTRVYEQYF.

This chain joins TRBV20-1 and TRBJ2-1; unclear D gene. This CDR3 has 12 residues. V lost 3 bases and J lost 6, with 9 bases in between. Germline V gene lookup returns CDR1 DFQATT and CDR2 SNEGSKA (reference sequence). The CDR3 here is CSASEVINEQFF. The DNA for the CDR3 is TGCAGTGCTAGCGAGGTTATCAATGAGCAGTTCTTC.

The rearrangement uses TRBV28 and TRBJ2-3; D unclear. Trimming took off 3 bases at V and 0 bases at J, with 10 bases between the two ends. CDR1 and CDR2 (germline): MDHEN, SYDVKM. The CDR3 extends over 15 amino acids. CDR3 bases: TGTGCCAGCAGTTTCGCTAGTCGGAGCACAGATACGCAGTATTTT. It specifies CASSFASRSTDTQYF.

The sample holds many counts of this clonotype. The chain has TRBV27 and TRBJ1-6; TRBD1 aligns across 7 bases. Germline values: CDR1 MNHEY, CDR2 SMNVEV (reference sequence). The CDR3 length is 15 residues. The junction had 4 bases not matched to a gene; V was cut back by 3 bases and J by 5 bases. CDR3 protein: CASSLGQGDNSPLHF. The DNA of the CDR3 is TGTGCCAGCAGTTTGGGCCAGGGGGATAATTCACCCCTCCACTTT.

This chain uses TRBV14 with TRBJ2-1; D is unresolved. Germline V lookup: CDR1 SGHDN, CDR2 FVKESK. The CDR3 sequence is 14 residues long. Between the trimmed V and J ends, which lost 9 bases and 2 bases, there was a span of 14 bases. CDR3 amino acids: CASKRSGAYNEQFF. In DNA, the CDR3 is TGTGCCAGTAAAAGGAGTGGTGCCTACAATGAGCAGTTCTTC. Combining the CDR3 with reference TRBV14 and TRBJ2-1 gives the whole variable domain EAGVTQFPSHSVIEKGQTVTLRCDPISGHDNLYWYRRVMGKEIKFLLHFVKESKQDESGMPNNRFLAERTGGTYSTLKVQPAELEDSGVYFCASKRSGAYNEQFFGPGTRLTVL.